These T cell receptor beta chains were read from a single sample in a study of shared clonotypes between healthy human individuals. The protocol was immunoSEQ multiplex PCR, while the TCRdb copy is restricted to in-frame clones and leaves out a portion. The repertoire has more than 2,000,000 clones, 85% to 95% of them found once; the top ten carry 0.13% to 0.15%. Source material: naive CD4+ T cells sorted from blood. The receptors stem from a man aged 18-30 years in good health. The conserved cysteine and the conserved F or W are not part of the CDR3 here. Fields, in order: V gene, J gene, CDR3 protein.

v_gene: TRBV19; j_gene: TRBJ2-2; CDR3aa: AILGHANTGELF
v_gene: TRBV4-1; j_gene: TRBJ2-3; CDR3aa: ASTGLAGGMKVPSTDTQY
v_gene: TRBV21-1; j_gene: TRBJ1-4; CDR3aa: ASSKVSGLKLF
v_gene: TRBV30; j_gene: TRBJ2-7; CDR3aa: AWSEDRAYEQY
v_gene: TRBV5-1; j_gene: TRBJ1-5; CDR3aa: ASRGAEGQPQH
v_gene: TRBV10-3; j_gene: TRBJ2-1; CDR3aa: AISDLGVGRSYNEQF
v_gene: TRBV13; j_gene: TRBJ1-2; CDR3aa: ASSLAAGAGYT
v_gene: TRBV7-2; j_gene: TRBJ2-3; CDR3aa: ASSLSGGDTQY
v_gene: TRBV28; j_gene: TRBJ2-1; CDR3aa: ASTQDSSYNEQF
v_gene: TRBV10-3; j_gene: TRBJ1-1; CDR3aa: AISESGGRAGTEAF
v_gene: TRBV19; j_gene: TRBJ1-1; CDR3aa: ASSPARPGANTEAF
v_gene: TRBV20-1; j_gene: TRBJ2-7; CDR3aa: SARGSYEQY
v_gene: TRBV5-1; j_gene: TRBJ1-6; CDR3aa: ASSSEGGNQSPLH
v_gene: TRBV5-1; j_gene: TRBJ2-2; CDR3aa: ASSFTGGAGDGELF
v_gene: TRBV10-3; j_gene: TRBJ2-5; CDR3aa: AISGAGEKETQY
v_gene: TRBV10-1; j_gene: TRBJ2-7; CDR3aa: ASSEKRGQGAYEQY
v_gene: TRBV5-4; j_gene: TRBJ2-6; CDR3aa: ASSGTGVGANVLT
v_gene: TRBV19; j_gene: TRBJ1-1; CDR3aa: ASSLTPEATEAF
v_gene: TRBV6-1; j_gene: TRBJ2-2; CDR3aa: ASSEALERLRFANTGELF
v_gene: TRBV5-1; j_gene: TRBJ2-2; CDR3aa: ASSLPGWDTGELF
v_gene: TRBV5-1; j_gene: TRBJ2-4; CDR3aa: ASSPAAGGIQY
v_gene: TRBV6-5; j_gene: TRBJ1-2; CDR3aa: ASSYSGLETGRGT
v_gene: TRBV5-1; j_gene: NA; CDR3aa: ASSFGQPYEQY
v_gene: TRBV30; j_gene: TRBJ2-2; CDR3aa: AWSVQGTGELF
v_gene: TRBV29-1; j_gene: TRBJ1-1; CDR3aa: SVGDRAEAF
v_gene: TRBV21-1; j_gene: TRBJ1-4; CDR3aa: ASSKALYSRGKDPEEKLF
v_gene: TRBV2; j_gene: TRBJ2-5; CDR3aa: ASSEDRLASQETQY
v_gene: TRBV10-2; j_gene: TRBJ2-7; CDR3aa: ASRDQTAPTEQY
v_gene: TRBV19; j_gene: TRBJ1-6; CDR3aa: ASSSVNTSPLH
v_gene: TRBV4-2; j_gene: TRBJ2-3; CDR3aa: ASSLPPASGEGSTDTQY